The 15 T cell receptor beta chains in this list originate from one sample, sequenced in a study of shared T cell receptors in the human thymus. Clones were sequenced by immunoSEQ multiplex PCR, and TCRdb holds only the in-frame ones, with some missing. Of roughly 710,000 clones listed, 80% to 90% are singletons. These same data were also listed under a study on human thymus T cells.

Sequenced sample: thymocytes. Every receptor here comes from a girl under three years old with a congenital heart defect.

The chain is built from TRBV5-6 and TRBJ1-6; the D is unclear. The germline gives CDR1 SGHDT, CDR2 YYEEEE. Trimming removed 0 bases from V and 10 bases from J, with 17 bases in between. The CDR3 contains 16 residues. As DNA, the CDR3 is TGTGCCAGCAGCTTGGAATCTTGGCAGGTTGGGTCACCCCTCCACTTT. Residues: CASSLESWQVGSPLHF.

This clone was counted a few times. V usage is TRBV28 and J usage is TRBJ2-7, with 7 bases fitting TRBD2. The J segment lost 9 bases and the V segment lost 7 bases, leaving 21 bases of the junction unmatched. The germline V gene has CDR1 MDHEN and CDR2 SYDVKM. This CDR3 is 16 amino acids long. CDR3 region: CASTSPDGLENSWQYF. Here the CDR3 DNA reads TGTGCCAGCACATCCCCAGACGGACTAGAGAATAGTTGGCAGTACTTC.

Concerning this clone itself: One end of the junction fails to match germline, which may point to a read error. The chain employs TRBV30 and TRBJ1-2; 10 bases are shared with TRBD1. This CDR3 comprises 12 residues. Looked up from germline, CDR1 is GTSNPN and CDR2 is SVGIG (reference sequence). CDR3 region: CAGRDRGYGYTF. CDR3 DNA: TGTGCCGGGAGGGACAGGGGTTATGGCTACACCTTC.

The V call is TRBV10-3, the J call TRBJ1-1, with 9 bases lining up with TRBD1. The V segment lost 10 bases and the J segment 5 bases; nucleotides outside the gene matches: 14. Germline-derived CDR1 and CDR2 are ENHRY and SYGVKD. The CDR3 length is 15 residues. CDR3 sequence reads: CATTWAQGAGTEAFF. The CDR3 region has the DNA TGTGCCACCACTTGGGCACAGGGGGCAGGGACTGAAGCTTTCTTT.

The chain carries TRBV5-4 and TRBJ1-4; 10 positions match TRBD1. The germline gives CDR1 SGHNT, CDR2 YYREEE (reference sequence). CDR3 length: 15 residues. The V segment lost 4 bases and the J segment 7 bases; nucleotides outside the gene matches: 7. The DNA for the CDR3 is TGTGCCAGCAGCCCGACAGGGGGCGGGGGTGAAAAACTGTTTTTT. It encodes CASSPTGGGGEKLFF.

This chain uses TRBV7-9 with TRBJ2-4; 9 bases map to TRBD1. V lost 5 bases, J lost 9 bases, and 5 bases stayed unmatched. The CDR3 is made up of 13 amino acids. In germline, CDR1 is SEHNR, CDR2 FQNEAQ (reference sequence). The CDR3, as DNA: TGTGCCAGCAGCCAGGACAGGGGAGGCATTCAGTACTTC. Its protein product is CASSQDRGGIQYF.

The rearrangement links TRBV5-4 to TRBJ2-7, with D maybe TRBD1 (6 bases). Per the germline V gene, CDR1 is SGHNT and CDR2 is YYREEE (reference sequence). The CDR3 totals 15 residues. Trimming shortened V by 4 bases and J by 3 bases, and 17 bases separated the two germline ends. CDR3 protein: CASSRPRQESYEQYF. CDR3 DNA: TGTGCCAGCAGCAGACCTCGACAGGAAAGCTACGAGCAGTACTTC. The entire variable domain, with the rest obtained from reference TRBV5-4 and TRBJ2-7, is as follows: ETGVTQSPTHLIKTRGQQVTLRCSSQSGHNTVSWYQQALGQGPQFIFQYYREEENGRGNFPPRFSGLQFPNYSSELNVNALELDDSALYLCASSRPRQESYEQYFGPGTRLTVT.

This chain joins TRBV15 and TRBJ2-5; 9 bases fit TRBD2. Germline V lookup: CDR1 LNHNV, CDR2 YYDKDF (reference sequence). The CDR3 sequence is 14 residues long. V shed 8 bases and J 5 bases; nucleotides not matched to a gene: 9. The CDR3 nucleotides read TGTGCCACCGACCGCGGGGGGGTTGCGGAGACCCAGTACTTC. This codes for CATDRGGVAETQYF.

J is TRBJ2-1 and V is TRBV30; 8 bases map to TRBD1. The CDR3 runs to 18 residues. Germline-derived CDR1 and CDR2 are GTSNPN and SVGIG (reference sequence). The V segment lost 3 bases and the J segment 6 bases; nucleotides outside the gene matches: 19. CDR3 residues: CAWRAIDRGFLNLNEQFF. In DNA, the CDR3 is TGTGCCTGGAGAGCAATAGACAGGGGCTTCCTAAATCTCAATGAGCAGTTCTTC.

The gene calls are TRBV25-1 and TRBJ1-5, with 9 bases aligning to TRBD1. J gave up 2 bases and V 8 bases, and 7 bases lay outside the gene matches. This CDR3 is 15 amino acids long. Germline V gives CDR1 MGHDK, CDR2 SYGVNS. The CDR3 DNA reads TGTGCCAGCGGCCCAACAGGGGGCGGCAATCAGCCCCAGCATTTT. Protein: CASGPTGGGNQPQHF.

This rearrangement joins TRBV14 to TRBJ2-5; D gene ambiguous. Germline CDR1 and CDR2: SGHDN and FVKESK. The CDR3 totals 14 residues. With 0 bases removed from V and 4 bases from J, the gap between germline ends came to 9 bases. This chain's CDR3 is CASSQDQRGETQYF. The DNA for the CDR3 is TGTGCCAGCAGCCAAGATCAGAGAGGAGAGACCCAGTACTTC.

V usage is TRBV27 and J usage is TRBJ1-1, with 9 bases aligning to TRBD1. Germline V gives CDR1 MNHEY, CDR2 SMNVEV (reference sequence). The CDR3 extends over 15 amino acids. Losses at the gene ends were 0 bases for V and 6 bases for J; bases not matched to a gene: 5. The CDR3 loop reads CASSLSRTGVAEAFF. The CDR3 region has the DNA TGTGCCAGCAGTTTATCCCGGACAGGGGTGGCTGAAGCTTTCTTT.

CDR3 sequence reads: CASSIAPTGTNYGYTF. Here the CDR3 DNA reads TGTGCCAGTAGTATAGCTCCGACAGGGACGAACTATGGCTACACCTTC. This chain uses TRBV19 with TRBJ1-2; TRBD1 matches at 7 bases. CDR1 is LNHDA, CDR2 SQIVND, per germline (reference sequence). Germline trimming cut 1 base from V and 2 bases from J; bases unmatched to any gene: 7. This CDR3 spans 16 amino acids.

The chain joins TRBV7-6 to TRBJ1-6; 8 nucleotides agree with TRBD1. The CDR3 runs 15 residues. The germline gives CDR1 SGHVS, CDR2 FNYEAQ. V was clipped by 5 bases and J by 7 bases; unmatched bases: 7. CDR3 sequence: CASSPATGANSPLHF. The CDR3 bases are TGTGCCAGCAGCCCAGCGACAGGGGCCAATTCACCCCTCCACTTT.

The rearrangement joins TRBV4-3 to TRBJ1-1; weak D call: TRBD1 (5 bases). Germline V gene data show CDR1 as LGHNA and CDR2 as YSLEER. V was pared by 0 bases and J by 3 bases, with 14 bases between. The CDR3 has 16 residues. CDR3 DNA: TGCGCCAGCAGCCAAGACCTGTTGGGGGGGGACACTGAAGCTTTCTTT. Protein sequence: CASSQDLLGGDTEAFF.